These 18 T cell receptor beta chains share one sample of origin, sequenced in a study of shared clonotypes between healthy human individuals. Data came from immunoSEQ multiplex PCR; TCRdb stores just in-frame clones and leaves some out. The table includes over 2 million clones, about 95% detected once. As defined, naive CD8 cells were CD45RO-negative and positively selected for CCR7, with terminally differentiated effector memory CD45RA+ cells excluded. Material: naive CD8+ T cells sorted from blood. The receptors derive from a man between 18 and 29 years old in good health.

V gene TRBV19 combines with J gene TRBJ2-7; D may be TRBD1 (6 bases). Per germline, CDR1 LNHDA and CDR2 SQIVND (reference sequence). The CDR3 length is 13 residues. Deletions cut 3 bases from V and 5 bases from J, with 11 bases between. The CDR3 nucleotides are TGTGCCAGTAGTATTGACAGGTCCCACGAGCAGTACTTC. Translating gives CASSIDRSHEQYF. Full variable domain (outside the CDR3, taken from reference TRBV19 and TRBJ2-7): DGGITQSPKYLFRKEGQNVTLSCEQNLNHDAMYWYRQDPGQGLRLIYYSQIVNDFQKGDIAEGYSVSREKKESFPLTVTSAQKNPTAFYLCASSIDRSHEQYFGPGTRLTVT.

V and J are TRBV9 and TRBJ2-3; D is uncertain. From germline, CDR1 is SGDLS and CDR2 YYNGEE. The CDR3 sequence is 14 residues long. Trimming shortened V by 0 bases and J by 9 bases, and 14 bases separated the two germline ends. The CDR3 protein is CASSVDLGLETQYF. CDR3 nucleotides: TGTGCCAGCAGCGTAGACTTGGGTCTGGAGACGCAGTATTTT.

The genes are TRBV27 and TRBJ1-2; D may be TRBD1 (5 bases). Deletions cut 6 bases from V and 5 bases from J, with 16 bases between. Germline loops: CDR1 MNHEY, CDR2 SMNVEV (reference sequence). The CDR3 contains 14 residues. The DNA for the CDR3 is TGTGCCAGCAGACTCGCCGGGGCCGCTTATGGCTACACCTTC. Encoded protein: CASRLAGAAYGYTF.

The chain uses TRBV9 and TRBJ2-5; D remains unclear. The germline V and J ends were trimmed by 3 bases and 2 bases, with 11 bases remaining between them. Germline V gene sequence: CDR1 SGDLS, CDR2 YYNGEE. The CDR3 is made up of 14 amino acids. The CDR3 DNA reads as TGTGCCAGCAGCGGTCTCTTTGGTCAAGAGACCCAGTACTTC. Translation gives CASSGLFGQETQYF.

The gene calls are TRBV29-1 and TRBJ1-2; a possible D gene is TRBD1 (6 bases). Looked up from germline, CDR1 is SQVTM and CDR2 is ANQGSEA. This CDR3 comprises 15 residues. V lost 3 bases and J 7 bases, leaving 21 bases between the germline ends. CDR3 sequence (DNA): TGCAGCGTTGATGGGGACATCGGGCTAAAGCCTGGCTACACCTTC. Its protein is CSVDGDIGLKPGYTF. The full variable domain, rest sourced from reference TRBV29-1 and TRBJ1-2, is SAVISQKPSRDICQRGTSLTIQCQVDSQVTMMFWYRQQPGQSLTLIATANQGSEATYESGFVIDKFPISRPNLTFSTLTVSNMSPEDSSIYLCSVDGDIGLKPGYTFGSGTRLTVV.

The rearrangement links TRBV7-9 to TRBJ1-2; no firm D call. Germline V CDR1 and CDR2: SEHNR, FQNEAQ (reference sequence). V lost 5 bases and J 2 bases, leaving 18 bases between the germline ends. This CDR3 has 16 residues. For the CDR3, the DNA is TGTGCCAGCAGCCCCTCGGAGGTACTTGGAAACTATGGCTACACCTTC. Translated, it gives CASSPSEVLGNYGYTF. The full variable domain, its missing parts supplied by reference TRBV7-9 and TRBJ1-2, is DTGVSQNPRHKITKRGQNVTFRCDPISEHNRLYWYRQTLGQGPEFLTYFQNEAQLEKSRLLSDRFSAERPKGSFSTLEIQRTEQGDSAMYLCASSPSEVLGNYGYTFGSGTRLTVV.

The rearrangement links TRBV13 to TRBJ2-7; 8 bases are shared with TRBD1. The CDR3 runs 14 residues. The V and J ends lost 5 bases and 3 bases, in that order; junction bases with no gene match: 6. Per germline, CDR1 PRHDT and CDR2 FYEKMQ (reference sequence). The CDR3 region is CASSGTGQDYEQYF. The CDR3, as DNA: TGTGCCAGCAGCGGTACGGGACAGGACTACGAGCAGTACTTC.

The chain couples TRBV7-9 to TRBJ2-4; D uncertain. Trimming took off 2 bases at V and 0 bases at J, with 11 bases between the two ends. The CDR3 is made up of 16 amino acids. Germline CDR1 reads SEHNR; CDR2 reads FQNEAQ (reference sequence). The CDR3 reads CASSLNEELAKNIQYF. CDR3 nucleotides: TGTGCCAGCAGCTTAAACGAGGAACTAGCCAAAAACATTCAGTACTTC. The full variable domain, completed using reference TRBV7-9 and TRBJ2-4, is DTGVSQNPRHKITKRGQNVTFRCDPISEHNRLYWYRQTLGQGPEFLTYFQNEAQLEKSRLLSDRFSAERPKGSFSTLEIQRTEQGDSAMYLCASSLNEELAKNIQYFGAGTRLSVL.

The chain recombines TRBV10-1 with TRBJ2-3, with D unresolved. The CDR3 spans 12 residues. Trimming removed 2 bases at V and 2 bases at J, with 2 bases between. CDR1 is WNHNN, CDR2 SYGVQD, per germline (reference sequence). CDR3 nucleotide sequence: TGCGCCAGCAGTGAGACCACAGATACGCAGTATTTT. The encoded protein is CASSETTDTQYF.

Note on this clone: Being one base from a much bigger clone, this may be a read error. The gene calls are TRBV5-5 and TRBJ2-7; 8 positions match TRBD1. This CDR3 is 13 amino acids long. The J segment lost 2 bases and the V segment lost 2 bases, leaving 0 bases of the junction unmatched. Germline lookup yields CDR1 SGHKS and CDR2 YYEKEE (reference sequence). The CDR3 coding sequence is TGTGCCAGCAGCTTACAGGGGGCCTACGAGCAGTACTTC. This gives the protein CASSLQGAYEQYF.

Concerning this clone: Other DNA sequences in this sample translate to the same CDR3. The DNA of the CDR3 is TGTGCCAGCAGTGCCGGGACTGGTGCCTACGAGCAGTACTTC. As protein: CASSAGTGAYEQYF. The rearrangement joins TRBV5-4 to TRBJ2-7; possibly TRBD2 for D (6 bases). Germline values: CDR1 SGHNT, CDR2 YYREEE (reference sequence). The CDR3 loop spans 14 amino acids. V lost 5 bases to trimming and J lost 2 bases, with 14 bases between them.

This chain joins TRBV6-7 and TRBJ1-3, with a weak D call TRBD1 (6 bases). TRBV6-7 is labeled an ORF, and its function is uncertain. The CDR3 covers 18 residues. The ends were cut back, 0 bases at V and 4 bases at J, with 19 bases in the middle. Here the CDR3 DNA reads TGTGCCAGCAGTTACTCGTTGGTGACAGGTGCCCGCGGAAACACCATATATTTT. This encodes CASSYSLVTGARGNTIYF.

V and J are TRBV25-1 and TRBJ2-7, with TRBD2 as a possible D gene (6 bases). The CDR3 runs 13 residues. Deletions cut 6 bases from V and 3 bases from J, with 12 bases between. The germline gives CDR1 MGHDK, CDR2 SYGVNS. CDR3 DNA sequence: TGTGCCAGCAGGAGCCCGGGGGACTACGAGCAGTACTTC. Residues: CASRSPGDYEQYF.

This chain uses TRBV9 with TRBJ2-3, with 9 bases fitting TRBD2. Germline V lookup: CDR1 SGDLS, CDR2 YYNGEE. The CDR3 loop spans 15 amino acids. Germline trimming cut 4 bases from V and 2 bases from J; bases unmatched to any gene: 5. For the CDR3, the DNA is TGTGCCAGCAGCTTTAGCGGGGGTTACACAGATACGCAGTATTTT. This codes for CASSFSGGYTDTQYF. The full variable domain, its missing parts supplied by reference TRBV9 and TRBJ2-3, is DSGVTQTPKHLITATGQRVTLRCSPRSGDLSVYWYQQSLDQGLQFLIQYYNGEERAKGNILERFSAQQFPDLHSELNLSSLELGDSALYFCASSFSGGYTDTQYFGPGTRLTVL.

This rearrangement joins TRBV10-2 to TRBJ2-1; a weak D match, TRBD2 (5 bases). Germline loops: CDR1 WSHSY, CDR2 SAAADI. V was cut by 5 bases and J by 8 bases, with 10 bases left in between. This CDR3 spans 12 amino acids. The CDR3 protein is CASSRGWDEQFF. The CDR3 DNA is TGCGCCAGCAGTCGCGGGTGGGATGAGCAGTTCTTC.

The chain employs TRBV4-1 and TRBJ2-7; 7 bases map to TRBD1. The V and J ends lost 4 bases and 3 bases, in that order; junction bases with no gene match: 9. Germline values: CDR1 MGHRA, CDR2 YSYEKL. The CDR3 covers 15 residues. The CDR3 region has the DNA TGCGCCAGCAGCCCACGACAGGGCTGGATCTACGAGCAGTACTTC. It specifies CASSPRQGWIYEQYF.

The chain carries TRBV27 and TRBJ2-1; 10 bases are shared with TRBD2. J was trimmed by 8 bases and V by 5 bases; bases with no gene match: 9. The CDR3 runs 15 residues. CDR1 and CDR2 (germline): MNHEY, SMNVEV (reference sequence). CDR3 coding DNA: TGTGCCAGCAGTCCTGTAATAGCGGGAGGCTATGAGCAGTTCTTC. Translation gives CASSPVIAGGYEQFF.

The chain joins TRBV28 to TRBJ2-7, with 7 bases identical to TRBD2. V lost 7 bases and J lost 3; bases outside the gene matches: 9. The germline V gene has CDR1 MDHEN and CDR2 SYDVKM. The CDR3 runs to 14 residues. The DNA for the CDR3 is TGTGCCAGCAACTACCGGGGGGATTACTACGAGCAGTACTTC. Translation: CASNYRGDYYEQYF.